The source of this T cell receptor (beta chain) is a study of Graves' ophthalmopathy and Graves' hyperthyroidism. RNA transcripts were the template, and TCR beta CDR3 regions were amplified from them. First-round RT-PCR used HTBI primers; second-round multiplex PCR followed. Each CDR3 protein gets one entry after TCRdb re-called the multiplex PCR reads with MiXCR. The sample records 900,000 to 1,200,000 distinct CDR3 sequences, about two fifths being singletons. The CDR3 runs 16 residues. Trimming removed 1 base at V and 12 bases at J, with 19 bases between. Germline CDR1 reads SGHVS; CDR2 reads FQNEAQ.

V usage is TRBV7-8 and J usage is TRBJ1-6, with D perhaps TRBD1 (5 bases). The sequence came from an adult man with Graves' hyperthyroidism. The sequenced sample was peripheral blood or thyroid tissue (not recorded which). DNA for the CDR3: TGTGCCAGCAGCTTAGACGGCCACTCGGGACTGGGACCCCTCCACTTT. Its translation: CASSLDGHSGLGPLHF.